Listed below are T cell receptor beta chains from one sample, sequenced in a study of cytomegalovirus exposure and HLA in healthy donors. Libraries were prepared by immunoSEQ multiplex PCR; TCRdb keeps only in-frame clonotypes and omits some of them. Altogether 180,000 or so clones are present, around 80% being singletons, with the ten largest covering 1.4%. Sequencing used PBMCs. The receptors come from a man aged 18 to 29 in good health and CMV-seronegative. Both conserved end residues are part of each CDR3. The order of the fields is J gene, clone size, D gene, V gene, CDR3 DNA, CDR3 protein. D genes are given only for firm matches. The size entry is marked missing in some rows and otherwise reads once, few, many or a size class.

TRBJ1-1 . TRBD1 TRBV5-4 TGTGCCAGCAGCCCATACTACCTCGGACAGGGGAAAAACACTGAAGCTTTCTTT CASSPYYLGQGKNTEAFF
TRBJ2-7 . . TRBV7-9 TGTGCCAGCAGCCCAGATGGGGCCCTCGTCAACGAGCAGTACTTC CASSPDGALVNEQYF
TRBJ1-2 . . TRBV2 TGTGCCAGCAGTGATTTGGACTCAGAGAAGCTCAGAGGTGGCTACACCTTC CASSDLDSEKLRGGYTF
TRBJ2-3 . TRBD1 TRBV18 TGTGCCAGCTCGCTTGACAGGGCAGATACGCAGTATTTT CASSLDRADTQYF
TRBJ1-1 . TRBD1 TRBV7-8 TGTGCCAGCAGCCCCGGCCGGGACAGGGGGCTCGCTGAAGCTTTCTTT CASSPGRDRGLAEAFF
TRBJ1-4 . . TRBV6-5 TGTGCCAGCAGCCGACGGGGGACTGAAAAACTGTTTTTT CASSRRGTEKLFF
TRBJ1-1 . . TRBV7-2 TGTGCCAGCAGCTTAGTCCCCGGGATCACTGAAGCTTTCTTT CASSLVPGITEAFF
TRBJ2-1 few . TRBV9 TGTGCCAGCAGCGTAGAGGGGGCGGGGAGCTCGGGTTACAATGAGCAGTTCTTC CASSVEGAGSSGYNEQFF
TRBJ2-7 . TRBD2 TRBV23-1 TGCGCCAGCAGTCAATCATCTAGCGGGAGCTACGAGCAGTACTTC CASSQSSSGSYEQYF
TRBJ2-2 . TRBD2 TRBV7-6 TGTGCCAGCACCAGCCACTCCATCTCGCGGGGGGGACGGGTCGGGGAGCTGTTTTTT CASTSHSISRGGRVGELFF
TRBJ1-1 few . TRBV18 TGTGCCAGCTCCCTCCTCGGACAAGTTAACACTGAAGCTTTCTTT CASSLLGQVNTEAFF
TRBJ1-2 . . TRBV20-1 TGCAGTGCGAGCAGACTCTATGGCTACACCTTC CSASRLYGYTF
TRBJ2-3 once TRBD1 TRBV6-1 TGTGCCAGCAGTACAGGGGATAGCACAGATACGCAGTATTTT CASSTGDSTDTQYF
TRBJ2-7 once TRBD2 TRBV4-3 TGCGCCAGCAGCCATAGCAGCCGGGGGGGCTCCTACGAGCAGTACTTC CASSHSSRGGSYEQYF
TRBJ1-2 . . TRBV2 TGTGCCAGCAGTATATTGGGGGAGGGGAGAGGTGGCTACACCTTC CASSILGEGRGGYTF
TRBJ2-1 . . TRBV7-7 TGTGCTAGCAGCCCCCGACAGAGTGCTTACAATGAGCAGTTCTTC CASSPRQSAYNEQFF
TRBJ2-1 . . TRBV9 TGTGCCAGCAGCGTAGATGCAGGGGAGTGGACGGGGGGCAGAAATGAGCAGTTCTTC CASSVDAGEWTGGRNEQFF
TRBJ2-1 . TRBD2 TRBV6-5 TGTGCCAGCAGTGCTAGCGGGGCCTACAATGAGCAGTTCTTC CASSASGAYNEQFF
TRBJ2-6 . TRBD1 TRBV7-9 TGTGCCAGCAGCTTAGTGTCTGGGACAGGGGGCGATCTGGCTTTC CASSLVSGTGGDLAF
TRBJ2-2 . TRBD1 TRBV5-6 TGTGCCAGCAGTCGGACAGGGGCGGCCGGGGAGCTGTTTTTT CASSRTGAAGELFF
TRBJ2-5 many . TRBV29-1 TGCAGCGGACTAGAGCAAGAGACCCAGTACTTC CSGLEQETQYF
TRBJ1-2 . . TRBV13 TGTGCCAGCAGCCTTCGCGGGCAGTCCTATGGCTACACCTTC CASSLRGQSYGYTF
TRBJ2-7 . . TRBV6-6 TGTGCCAGCAGTTACCTATTCACCGAGCAGTACTTC CASSYLFTEQYF
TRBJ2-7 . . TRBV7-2 TGTGCCAGCAGCCACCCCCAGACAGTTCCCTACGAGCAGTACTTC CASSHPQTVPYEQYF
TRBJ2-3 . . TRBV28 TGTGCCAGCAGAACAAGGGGGTTAAGCACAGATACGCAGTATTTT CASRTRGLSTDTQYF
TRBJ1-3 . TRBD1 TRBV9 TGTGCCAGCAGCCGCCTCCGGGACAGGGACCGGGACACCATATATTTT CASSRLRDRDRDTIYF
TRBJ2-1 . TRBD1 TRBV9 TGTGCCAGCAGCGTAAGGGGGCAGGGCCTTTACAATGAGCAGTTCTTC CASSVRGQGLYNEQFF
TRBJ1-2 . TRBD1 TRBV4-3 TGCGCCAGCAGCCAAGAGGCCTCGTGGTTGGGGACAGGGGGTGGCTACACCTTC CASSQEASWLGTGGGYTF
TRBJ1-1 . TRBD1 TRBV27 TGTGCCAGCAGGGCAGACAGGGTCACTGAAGCTTTCTTT CASRADRVTEAFF
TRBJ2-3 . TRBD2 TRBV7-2 TGTGCCAGCAGCTTATTTAGTAGCGGGAGGGCAACAGATACGCAGTATTTT CASSLFSSGRATDTQYF
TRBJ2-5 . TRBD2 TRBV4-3 TGCGCCAGCAGCCAAGGGGATCGACTAGCGGGAGTGGGGCAAGAGACCCAGTACTTC CASSQGDRLAGVGQETQYF
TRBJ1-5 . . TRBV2 TGTGCCAGCAGTGACCTTTTTAGCAATCAGCCCCAGCATTTT CASSDLFSNQPQHF